This TCR beta chain was sequenced during a study of tumor-infiltrating lymphocytes in oesophageal squamous cell carcinoma. TCRdb reanalysed the PCR reads using MiXCR and keeps one entry per CDR3 protein. The table has 9,000 to 13,000 distinct CDR3 sequences, around three fifths seen once; the top ten hold around 26%. With V trimmed by 0 bases and J by 4 bases, 8 bases remained unmatched. This CDR3 has 16 amino acids. Germline V gene lookup returns CDR1 SGHDT and CDR2 YYEEEE. This clonotype was detected ten times or more. This rearrangement joins TRBV5-6 to TRBJ2-7, with 9 nucleotides matching TRBD2. Sequencing was performed on esophageal tumor tissue. This clonotype was obtained from a male donor with esophageal squamous cell carcinoma. The CDR3 DNA is TGTGCCAGCAGCTTGGTGGTTAGCGGGAGATCTTACGAGCAGTACTTC. Encoded protein: CASSLVVSGRSYEQYF.